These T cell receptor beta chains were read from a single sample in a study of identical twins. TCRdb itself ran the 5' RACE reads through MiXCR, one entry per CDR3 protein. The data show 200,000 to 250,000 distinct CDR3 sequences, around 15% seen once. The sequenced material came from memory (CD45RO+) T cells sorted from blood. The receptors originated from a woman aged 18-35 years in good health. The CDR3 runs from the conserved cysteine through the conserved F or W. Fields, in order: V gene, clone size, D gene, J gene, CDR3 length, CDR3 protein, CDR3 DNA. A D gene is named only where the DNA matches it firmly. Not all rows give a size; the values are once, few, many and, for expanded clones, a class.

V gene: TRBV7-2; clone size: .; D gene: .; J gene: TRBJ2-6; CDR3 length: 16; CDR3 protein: CASSLGQPSGANVLTF; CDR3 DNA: TGTGCCAGCAGCTTAGGACAGCCCTCTGGGGCCAACGTCCTGACTTTC
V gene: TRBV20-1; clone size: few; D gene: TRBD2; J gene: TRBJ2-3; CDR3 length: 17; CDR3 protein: CSATVSFTSGGANTQYF; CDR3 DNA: TGCAGTGCTACAGTCTCATTTACTAGCGGGGGAGCAAATACGCAGTATTTT
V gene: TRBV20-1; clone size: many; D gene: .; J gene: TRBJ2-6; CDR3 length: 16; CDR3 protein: CSANDRRSSGANVLTF; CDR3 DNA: TGCAGTGCTAATGATCGACGGAGCTCTGGGGCCAACGTCCTGACTTTC
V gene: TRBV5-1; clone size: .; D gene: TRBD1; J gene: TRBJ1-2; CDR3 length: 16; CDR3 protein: CASSLGPQGSDYGYTF; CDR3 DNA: TGCGCCAGCAGCTTGGGCCCACAGGGGAGTGACTATGGCTACACCTTC
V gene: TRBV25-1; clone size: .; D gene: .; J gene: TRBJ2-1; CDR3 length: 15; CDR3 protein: CASSETLPAPSEQFF; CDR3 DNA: TGTGCCAGCAGTGAAACTTTGCCCGCCCCGAGTGAGCAGTTCTTC
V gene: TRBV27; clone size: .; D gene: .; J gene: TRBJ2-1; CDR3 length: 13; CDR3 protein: CASRREGVGEQFF; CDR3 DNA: TGTGCCAGCAGGCGCGAGGGGGTCGGTGAGCAGTTCTTC
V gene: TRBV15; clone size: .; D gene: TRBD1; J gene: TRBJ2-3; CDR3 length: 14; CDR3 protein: CATSLGQSTDTQYF; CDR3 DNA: TGTGCCACCAGCCTGGGACAGAGCACAGATACGCAGTATTTT
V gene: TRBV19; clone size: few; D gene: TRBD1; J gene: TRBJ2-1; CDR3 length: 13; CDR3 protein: CASRDRGQDEQFF; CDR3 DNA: TGTGCCAGTCGGGACAGGGGGCAGGATGAGCAGTTCTTC
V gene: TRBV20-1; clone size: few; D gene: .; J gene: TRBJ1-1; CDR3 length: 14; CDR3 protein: CSARRQQVNTEAFF; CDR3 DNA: TGCAGTGCTAGAAGACAGCAAGTGAACACTGAAGCTTTCTTT
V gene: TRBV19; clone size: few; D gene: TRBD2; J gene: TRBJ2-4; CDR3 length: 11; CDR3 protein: CASKQGGIQYF; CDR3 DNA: TGTGCCAGTAAGCAGGGAGGGATTCAGTACTTC
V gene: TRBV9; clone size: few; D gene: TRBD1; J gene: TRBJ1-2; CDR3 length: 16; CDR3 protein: CASSVGTGQTNYGYTF; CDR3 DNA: TGTGCCAGCAGCGTAGGGACGGGACAGACGAACTATGGCTACACCTTC
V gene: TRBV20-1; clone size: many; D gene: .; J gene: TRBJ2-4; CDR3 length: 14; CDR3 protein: CSVLSALAKNIQYF; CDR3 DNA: TGCAGTGTCTTAAGTGCACTAGCCAAAAACATTCAGTACTTC
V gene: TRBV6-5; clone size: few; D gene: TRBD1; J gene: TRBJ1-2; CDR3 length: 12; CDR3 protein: CASTGTGGGYTF; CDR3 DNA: TGTGCCAGCACCGGGACAGGTGGTGGCTACACCTTC
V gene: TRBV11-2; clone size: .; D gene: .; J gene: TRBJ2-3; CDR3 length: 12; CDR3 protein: CASRLAGDTQYF; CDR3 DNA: TGTGCCAGCAGGCTAGCTGGAGATACGCAGTATTTT
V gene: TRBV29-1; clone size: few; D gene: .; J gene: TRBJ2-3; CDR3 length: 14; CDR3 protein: CSVEGSGAEDTQYF; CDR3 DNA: TGCAGCGTTGAAGGATCAGGGGCAGAAGATACGCAGTATTTT
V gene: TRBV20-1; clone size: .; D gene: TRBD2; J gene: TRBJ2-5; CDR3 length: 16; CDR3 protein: CSASGAVAGIQETQYF; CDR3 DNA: TGCAGTGCTAGTGGTGCGGTAGCGGGAATCCAAGAGACCCAGTACTTC
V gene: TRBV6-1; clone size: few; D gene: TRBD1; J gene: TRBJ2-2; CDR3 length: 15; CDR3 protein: CASSASGGRTGELFF; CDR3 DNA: TGTGCCAGCAGTGCCTCAGGGGGACGAACCGGGGAGCTGTTTTTT
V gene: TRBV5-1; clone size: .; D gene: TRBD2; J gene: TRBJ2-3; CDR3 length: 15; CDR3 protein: CASSLKAGGGDTQYF; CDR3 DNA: TGCGCCAGCAGCCTTAAAGCGGGGGGCGGAGATACGCAGTATTTT
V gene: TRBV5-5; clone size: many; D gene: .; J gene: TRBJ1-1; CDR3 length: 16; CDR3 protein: CASSVGAGLMNTEAFF; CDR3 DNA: TGTGCCAGCAGCGTCGGGGCTGGGCTTATGAACACTGAAGCTTTCTTT
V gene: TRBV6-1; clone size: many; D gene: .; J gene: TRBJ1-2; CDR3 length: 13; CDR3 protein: CASSSPSLHGYTF; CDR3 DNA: TGTGCCAGCAGTAGCCCCTCCCTCCATGGCTACACCTTC
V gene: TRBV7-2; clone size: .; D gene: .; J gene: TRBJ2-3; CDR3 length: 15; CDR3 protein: CASSLGREKADTQYF; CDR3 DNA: TGTGCCAGCAGCTTAGGCAGGGAAAAAGCAGATACGCAGTATTTT
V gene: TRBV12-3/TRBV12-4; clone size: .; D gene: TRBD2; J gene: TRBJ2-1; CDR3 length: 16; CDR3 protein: CASSLGTSAKRYEQFF; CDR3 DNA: TGTGCCAGCAGTTTGGGGACTAGCGCGAAGAGGTATGAGCAGTTCTTC
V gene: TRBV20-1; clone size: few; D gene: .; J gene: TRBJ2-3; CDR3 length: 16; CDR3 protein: CSARPPGGVSTDTQYF; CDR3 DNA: TGCAGTGCTAGACCTCCCGGAGGCGTCAGCACAGATACGCAGTATTTT
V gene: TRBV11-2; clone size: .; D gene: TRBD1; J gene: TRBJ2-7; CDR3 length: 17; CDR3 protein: CASSLGRGWDSSYEQYF; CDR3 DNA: TGTGCCAGCAGCTTGGGGCGAGGGTGGGACAGTTCCTACGAGCAGTACTTC
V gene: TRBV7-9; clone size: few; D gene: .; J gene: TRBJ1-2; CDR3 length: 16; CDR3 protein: CASSLFGTDKLPGYTF; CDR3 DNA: TGTGCCAGCAGCTTATTCGGGACCGACAAGTTACCCGGCTACACCTTC
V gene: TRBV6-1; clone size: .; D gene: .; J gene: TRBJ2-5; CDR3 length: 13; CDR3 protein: CASSDLAEETQYF; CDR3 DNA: TGTGCCAGCAGTGATTTAGCGGAAGAGACCCAGTACTTC
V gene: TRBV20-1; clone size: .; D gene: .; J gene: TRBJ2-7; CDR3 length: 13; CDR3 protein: CSARAGADSEQYF; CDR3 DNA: TGCAGTGCTAGGGCCGGGGCCGACTCCGAGCAGTACTTC
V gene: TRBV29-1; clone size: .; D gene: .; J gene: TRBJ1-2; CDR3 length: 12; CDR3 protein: CSVGGPDYGYTF; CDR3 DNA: TGCAGCGTTGGGGGTCCCGACTATGGCTACACCTTC
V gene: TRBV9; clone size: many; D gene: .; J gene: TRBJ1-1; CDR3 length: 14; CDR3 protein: CASSVVGASTEAFF; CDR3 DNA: TGTGCCAGCAGCGTAGTTGGTGCCAGCACTGAAGCTTTCTTT
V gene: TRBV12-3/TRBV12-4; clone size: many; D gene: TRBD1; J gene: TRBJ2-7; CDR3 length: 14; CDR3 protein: CASSFRQGTYEQYF; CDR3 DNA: TGTGCCAGCAGTTTTAGACAGGGAACCTACGAGCAGTACTTC
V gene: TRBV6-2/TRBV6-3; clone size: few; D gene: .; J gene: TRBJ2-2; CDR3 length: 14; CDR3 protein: CASSYRQHTGELFF; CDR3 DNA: TGTGCCAGCAGTTACCGGCAGCACACCGGGGAGCTGTTTTTT
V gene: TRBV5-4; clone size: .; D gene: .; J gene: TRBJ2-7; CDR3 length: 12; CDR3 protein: CASSSDPSEQYF; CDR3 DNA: TGTGCCAGCAGCTCCGATCCCTCCGAGCAGTACTTC
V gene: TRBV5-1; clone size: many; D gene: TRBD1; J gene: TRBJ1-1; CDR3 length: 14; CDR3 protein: CASSLEGQGRYAFF; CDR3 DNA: TGCGCCAGCAGCTTGGAGGGACAGGGAAGGTACGCTTTCTTT
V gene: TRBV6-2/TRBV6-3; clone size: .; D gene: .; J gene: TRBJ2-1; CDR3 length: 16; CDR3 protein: CASNHLLRDSGNEQFF; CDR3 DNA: TGTGCCAGCAATCATCTCCTCCGGGACTCCGGCAATGAGCAGTTCTTC
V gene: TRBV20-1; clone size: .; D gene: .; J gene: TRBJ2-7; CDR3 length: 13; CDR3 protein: CSARDLAQLEQYF; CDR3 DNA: TGCAGTGCTAGAGATCTCGCGCAGCTCGAGCAGTACTTC
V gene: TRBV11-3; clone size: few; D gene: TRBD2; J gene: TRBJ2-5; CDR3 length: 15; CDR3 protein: CATKPSGGALKTQYF; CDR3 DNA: TGTGCCACTAAACCTAGCGGGGGGGCTTTGAAGACCCAGTACTTC
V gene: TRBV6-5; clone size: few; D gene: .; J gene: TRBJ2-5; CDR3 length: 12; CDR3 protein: CASSQGWETQYF; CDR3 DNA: TGTGCCAGCAGCCAGGGATGGGAGACCCAGTACTTC
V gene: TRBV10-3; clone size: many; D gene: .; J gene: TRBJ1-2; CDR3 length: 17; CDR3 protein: CAISEPGGTRHPGGYTF; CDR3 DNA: TGTGCCATCAGTGAACCAGGAGGCACCCGACATCCCGGCGGCTACACCTTC
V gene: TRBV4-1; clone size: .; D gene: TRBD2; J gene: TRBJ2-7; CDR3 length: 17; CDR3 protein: CASSQDSRSGSFGEQYF; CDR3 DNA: TGCGCCAGCAGCCAAGATTCGCGTAGCGGGAGTTTCGGCGAGCAGTACTTC
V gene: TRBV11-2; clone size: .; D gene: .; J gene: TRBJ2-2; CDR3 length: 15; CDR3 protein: CASSLEPGGTGELFF; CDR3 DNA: TGTGCCAGCAGCTTGGAACCTGGGGGCACCGGGGAGCTGTTTTTT
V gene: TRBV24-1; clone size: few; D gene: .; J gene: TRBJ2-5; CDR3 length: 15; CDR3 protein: CATSDSEGDRETQYF; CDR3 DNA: TGTGCCACCAGTGACTCTGAGGGGGATCGGGAGACCCAGTACTTC
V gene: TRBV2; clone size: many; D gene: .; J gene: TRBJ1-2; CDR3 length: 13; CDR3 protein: CASSTDGTYGYTF; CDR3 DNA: TGTGCCAGCAGTACGGACGGGACCTATGGCTACACCTTC
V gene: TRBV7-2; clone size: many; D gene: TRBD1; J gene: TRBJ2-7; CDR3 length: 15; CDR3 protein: CASSVRDRGKWEQYF; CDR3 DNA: TGTGCCAGCAGCGTCCGGGACAGGGGGAAGTGGGAGCAGTACTTC
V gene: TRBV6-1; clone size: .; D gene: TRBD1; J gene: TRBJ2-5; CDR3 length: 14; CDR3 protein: CASSRTGVGETQYF; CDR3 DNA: TGTGCCAGCAGTCGAACAGGGGTCGGGGAGACCCAGTACTTC
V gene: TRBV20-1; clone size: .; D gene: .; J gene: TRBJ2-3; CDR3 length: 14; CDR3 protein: CSARPQPYTDTQYF; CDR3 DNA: TGCAGTGCTAGACCCCAACCGTACACAGATACGCAGTATTTT
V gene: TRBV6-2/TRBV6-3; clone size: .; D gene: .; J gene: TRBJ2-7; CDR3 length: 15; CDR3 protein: CASIRAGPQTLEQYF; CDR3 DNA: TGTGCCAGCATCCGGGCGGGCCCCCAAACTCTCGAGCAGTACTTC
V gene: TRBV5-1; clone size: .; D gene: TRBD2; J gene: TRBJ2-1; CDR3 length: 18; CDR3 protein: CASSLVGTSGSAYNEQFF; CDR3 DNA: TGCGCCAGCAGCTTGGTTGGGACTAGCGGGAGTGCCTACAATGAGCAGTTCTTC
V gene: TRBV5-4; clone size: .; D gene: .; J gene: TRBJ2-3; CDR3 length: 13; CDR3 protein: CATKDGGTDTQYF; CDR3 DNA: TGTGCCACCAAGGACGGCGGCACAGATACGCAGTATTTT
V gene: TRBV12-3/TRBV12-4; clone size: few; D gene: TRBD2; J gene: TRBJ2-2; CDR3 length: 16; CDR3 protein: CASSLGLAGISGELFF; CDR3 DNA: TGTGCCAGCAGTTTAGGGCTAGCGGGGATCTCCGGGGAGCTGTTTTTT
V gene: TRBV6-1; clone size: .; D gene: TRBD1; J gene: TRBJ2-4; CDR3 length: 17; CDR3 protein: CASSPRGTGNLKWSRYF; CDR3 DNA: TGTGCCAGCAGTCCCCGGGGGACAGGGAATTTAAAATGGTCGCGGTACTTC
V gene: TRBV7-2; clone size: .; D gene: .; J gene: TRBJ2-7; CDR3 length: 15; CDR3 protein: CASSLFRGFTYEQYF; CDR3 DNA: TGTGCCAGCAGCTTATTCCGGGGCTTTACCTACGAGCAGTACTTC
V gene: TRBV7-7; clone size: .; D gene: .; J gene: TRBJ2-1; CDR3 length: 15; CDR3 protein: CASSSTRSSYNEQFF; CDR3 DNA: TGTGCCAGCAGCTCGACTAGGAGCTCCTACAATGAGCAGTTCTTC
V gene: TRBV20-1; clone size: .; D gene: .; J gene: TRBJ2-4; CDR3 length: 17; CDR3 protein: CSARGFYGLRAKNIQYF; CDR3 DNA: TGCAGTGCTAGGGGCTTTTACGGTCTCCGAGCCAAAAACATTCAGTACTTC